This passage covers 6 T cell receptor beta chains from one sample sequenced in a study of cytomegalovirus exposure and HLA in healthy donors. Primers for the PCR totalled 60 Vbeta and 13 Jbeta. Assay: immunoSEQ multiplex PCR; the TCRdb copy retains only in-frame clones and omits some. This sample's clone table lists fewer than 100,000 clones. The source material was PBMCs. Receptor source: a man aged 50 or older in good health and CMV-seronegative.

The chain recombines TRBV5-1 with TRBJ1-1, with D perhaps matching TRBD1 (6 bases). The V end was cut by 4 bases, the J end by 0 bases, with 16 bases between. Germline CDR1 and CDR2: SGHRS and YFSETQ. The length of the CDR3 is 16 residues. The CDR3 loop is CASSVGAGFMNTEAFF. CDR3 DNA sequence: TGCGCCAGCAGCGTGGGGGCAGGGTTTATGAACACTGAAGCTTTCTTT.

The chain carries TRBV30 and TRBJ2-5, with a possible D match to TRBD2 (5 bases). The CDR3 loop spans 12 amino acids. V was pared by 0 bases and J by 5 bases, with 7 bases between. The germline CDR1 and CDR2 sequences are GTSNPN and SVGIG (reference sequence). CDR3 sequence (DNA): TGTGCCTGGAGTGTACAGCGGGAGACCCAGTACTTC. Translation gives CAWSVQRETQYF. The entire variable domain, with the rest obtained from reference TRBV30 and TRBJ2-5, is as follows: SQTIHQWPATLVQPVGSPLSLECTVEGTSNPNLYWYRQAAGRGLQLLFYSVGIGQISSEVPQNLSASRPQDRQFILSSKKLLLSDSGFYLCAWSVQRETQYFGPGTRLLVL.

This chain uses TRBV6-5 with TRBJ2-2, with D perhaps matching TRBD1 (6 bases). The CDR3 runs to 16 residues. The V and J ends lost 2 bases and 1 base respectively, with 11 bases between them. Germline CDR1 MNHEY, CDR2 SVGAGI. In DNA form, the CDR3 reads TGTGCCAGCAGTTACAGGGGGTTTAGGAACACCGGGGAGCTGTTTTTT. Translated: CASSYRGFRNTGELFF.

This rearrangement joins TRBV18 to TRBJ1-5; tentatively, D is TRBD1 (6 bases). The CDR3 runs to 14 residues. V lost 3 bases and J 5 bases, leaving 11 bases between the germline ends. Germline lookup yields CDR1 KGHSH and CDR2 LQKENI. The CDR3 DNA is TGTGCCAGCTCACCGGGGGCCTTCGATCAGCCCCAGCATTTT. The encoded protein is CASSPGAFDQPQHF.

V usage is TRBV6-5 and J usage is TRBJ2-2; 9 bases map to TRBD1. V lost 4 bases, J lost 5 bases, and 5 bases stayed unmatched. This CDR3 is 15 amino acids long. CDR1 and CDR2 (germline): MNHEY, SVGAGI. CDR3 region: CASSFRQGGTGELFF. CDR3 sequence (DNA): TGTGCCAGCAGTTTCCGACAGGGGGGTACCGGGGAGCTGTTTTTT.

The J gene is TRBJ2-3, the V gene TRBV18, with D possibly being TRBD1 (5 bases). The germline V gene has CDR1 KGHSH and CDR2 LQKENI. Trimming removed 5 bases from V and 6 bases from J, with 9 bases in between. The CDR3 spans 12 residues. The CDR3 DNA follows: TGTGCCAGCTCAGAGAACAGGGATACGCAGTATTTT. Amino acids: CASSENRDTQYF.